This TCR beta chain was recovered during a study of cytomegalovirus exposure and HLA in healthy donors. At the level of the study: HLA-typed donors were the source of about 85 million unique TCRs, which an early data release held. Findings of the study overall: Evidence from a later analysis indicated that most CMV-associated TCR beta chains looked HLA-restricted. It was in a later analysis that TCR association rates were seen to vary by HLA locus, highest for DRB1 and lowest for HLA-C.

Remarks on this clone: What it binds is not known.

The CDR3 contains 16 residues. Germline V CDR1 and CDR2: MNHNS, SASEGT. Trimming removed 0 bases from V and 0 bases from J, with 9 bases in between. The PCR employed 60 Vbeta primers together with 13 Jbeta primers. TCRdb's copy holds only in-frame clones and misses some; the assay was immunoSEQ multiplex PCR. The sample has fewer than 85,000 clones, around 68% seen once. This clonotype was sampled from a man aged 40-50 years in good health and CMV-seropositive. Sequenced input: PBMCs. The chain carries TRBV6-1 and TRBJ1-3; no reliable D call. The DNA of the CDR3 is TGTGCCAGCAGTGAAGCAGCACGCCGCTCTGGAAACACCATATATTTT. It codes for CASSEAARRSGNTIYF.